Shown below are 20 T cell receptor beta chains from a single sample sequenced in a study of T cells in Graves' hyperthyroidism and ophthalmopathy. Amplification of TCR beta CDR3 regions used RNA as the template. The HTBI primer set was used in a first-round RT-PCR of the TCR CDR3. TCRdb re-analysed the multiplex PCR reads in MiXCR, keeping a single row per CDR3 protein. Of hundreds of thousands of distinct CDR3 sequences in the sample, 15% to 19% are singletons; the top ten hold approximately 14%. Sample: blood. Receptor source: a woman between 18 and 29 years old with Graves' hyperthyroidism.

The chain carries TRBV20-1 and TRBJ2-2, with a possible D match to TRBD2 (6 bases). This CDR3 contains 17 residues. The germline gives CDR1 DFQATT, CDR2 SNEGSKA (reference sequence). Trimming removed 3 bases from V and 6 bases from J, with 23 bases in between. For the CDR3, the DNA is TGCAGTGCTAGGGATTTTGGCGCGGGAATATACGCCGGGGAGCTGTTTTTT. Protein: CSARDFGAGIYAGELFF.

There are many counts of this clonotype. The CDR3, as DNA: TGCGCCAGCAGCGGACTAGCGGGAGATTACGAGCAGTACTTC. Amino acid sequence: CASSGLAGDYEQYF. The chain carries TRBV5-1 and TRBJ2-7, with TRBD2 matching 13 bases. The CDR3 covers 14 residues. From germline, CDR1 is SGHRS and CDR2 YFSETQ. J gave up 4 bases and V 4 bases, and 2 bases lay outside the gene matches.

This clonotype has a count of ten or more. J is TRBJ1-1 and V is TRBV10-3, with no clear D. CDR1 is ENHRY and CDR2 is SYGVKD in the germline V gene. Deletions cut 4 bases from V and 3 bases from J, with 18 bases between. The CDR3 has 16 amino acids. The CDR3 loop is CAISGKTSPGDTEAFF. The CDR3 DNA reads as TGTGCCATCAGTGGCAAGACCTCACCTGGGGACACTGAAGCTTTCTTT.

The gene calls are TRBV19 and TRBJ1-5, with TRBD1 identical over 8 bases. Trimming took 6 bases from V and 7 from J; bases not matched to a gene: 11. CDR1 LNHDA and CDR2 SQIVND come from the germline V gene (reference sequence). CDR3 size: 15 residues. The CDR3 spells CASRSDRVVGQPQHF. The CDR3 DNA is TGTGCCAGTAGGTCGGACAGGGTGGTCGGGCAGCCCCAGCATTTT. The full variable domain, rest sourced from reference TRBV19 and TRBJ1-5, is DGGITQSPKYLFRKEGQNVTLSCEQNLNHDAMYWYRQDPGQGLRLIYYSQIVNDFQKGDIAEGYSVSREKKESFPLTVTSAQKNPTAFYLCASRSDRVVGQPQHFGDGTRLSIL.

This clonotype was seen at least ten times. This CDR3 is CSARGPGNYGYTF. CDR3 DNA sequence: TGCAGTGCTAGAGGGCCCGGAAACTATGGCTACACCTTC. The rearrangement joins TRBV20-1 to TRBJ1-2; D uncertain. Deletions cut 1 base from V and 2 bases from J, with 8 bases between. Germline V gene sequence: CDR1 DFQATT, CDR2 SNEGSKA (reference sequence). There are 13 residues in the CDR3.

V and J are TRBV29-1 and TRBJ2-2; D perhaps matches TRBD2 (6 bases). Per germline, CDR1 SQVTM and CDR2 ANQGSEA. Trimming removed 7 bases at V and 1 base at J, with 13 bases between. This CDR3 comprises 14 residues. In nucleotides, the CDR3 is TGCAGCGCTAGAGCGGAGGGGAACACCGGGGAGCTGTTTTTT. Its protein product is CSARAEGNTGELFF.

The chain links TRBV12-3 or TRBV12-4 to TRBJ2-1; 8 nucleotides line up with TRBD2. CDR3 length equals 15 residues. Trimming cost V 3 bases and J 10 bases; bases outside gene matches: 11. The CDR3: CASSLAGGHAGEQFF. As DNA, the CDR3 is TGTGCCAGCAGTTTGGCGGGGGGCCACGCTGGGGAGCAGTTCTTC.

Many counts were recorded for this clonotype. CDR3 coding DNA: TGTGCCAGCAGCGCAGACAGGGGGAAAGAGACCCAGTACTTC. This encodes CASSADRGKETQYF. V and J are TRBV2 and TRBJ2-5, with 9 bases matching TRBD1. This CDR3 has 14 residues. The germline gives CDR1 SNHLY, CDR2 FYNNEI. J lost 3 bases, V lost 6 bases, and 5 bases had no gene match.

This clonotype occurred a few times. The chain uses TRBV12-3 or TRBV12-4 and TRBJ1-5; 10 nucleotides match TRBD1. The CDR3 extends over 15 amino acids. Trimming took 0 bases from V and 7 from J; bases not matched to a gene: 3. CDR3 in amino acids: CASSLALDRGQPQHF. The CDR3 nucleotides are TGTGCCAGCAGTTTAGCGCTGGACAGGGGGCAGCCCCAGCATTTT.

This clonotype was picked up many times. V usage is TRBV7-2 and J usage is TRBJ1-1; D unclear. Trimming left V 0 bases short and J 4 bases short, with 9 bases between. CDR1 is SGHTA, CDR2 FQGNSA, per germline. This CDR3 comprises 14 residues. The CDR3 protein is CASSLAGLGTEAFF. CDR3 in DNA: TGTGCCAGCAGCTTAGCAGGGTTGGGCACTGAAGCTTTCTTT.

This clonotype was observed many times. The CDR3 bases are TGCAGCGTTAAACGGTTTGGTAGCGGGACAGGGCGCACAGATACGCAGTATTTT. Its translation: CSVKRFGSGTGRTDTQYF. The rearrangement uses TRBV29-1 and TRBJ2-3; D is possibly TRBD1 (9 bases). The CDR3 runs to 18 residues. Trimming shortened V by 5 bases and J by 1 base, and 25 bases separated the two germline ends. CDR1 and CDR2 (germline): SQVTM, ANQGSEA.

For this clonotype: This may be a read error: a much more frequent sequence differs by one nucleotide. The CDR3 protein is CASSLGTGLQGNEQFF. The CDR3 bases are TGTGCCAGCAGCTTGGGGACAGGGCTGCAGGGCAATGAGCAGTTCTTC. This chain joins TRBV7-9 and TRBJ2-1; 9 bases align to TRBD1. Germline-derived CDR1 and CDR2 are SEHNR and FQNEAQ (reference sequence). There are 16 residues in the CDR3. Trimming took 3 bases from V and 6 from J; bases not matched to a gene: 9.

This clonotype was recorded many times. The rearrangement links TRBV6-6 to TRBJ2-2, with TRBD1 matching over 7 bases. After removal of 2 bases from V and 7 bases from J, the junction contained 10 bases not matched to a gene. The CDR3 is 16 amino acids. The germline gives CDR1 MNHNY, CDR2 SVGAGI (reference sequence). CDR3 loop: CASSYSPTGAIGELFF. The CDR3 DNA sequence: TGTGCCAGCAGTTACAGCCCCACAGGGGCTATCGGGGAGCTGTTTTTT.

V gene TRBV14 combines with J gene TRBJ1-2; D unresolved. The CDR3 length is 15 residues. V was trimmed by 0 bases and J by 4 bases, leaving 12 bases between them. Germline lookup yields CDR1 SGHDN and CDR2 FVKESK. The CDR3 DNA reads TGTGCCAGCAGCCAAGACCTCAGACGGGGCTATGGCTACACCTTC. It translates to CASSQDLRRGYGYTF.

This clonotype was picked up a small number of times. The genes are TRBV4-1 and TRBJ2-1; TRBD1 aligns across 10 bases. This CDR3 comprises 16 residues. Germline loops: CDR1 MGHRA, CDR2 YSYEKL. Unmatched junction bases numbered 4, after V lost 0 bases and J lost 5 bases. Here the CDR3 DNA reads TGCGCCAGCAGCCAAGATCGGGACAGGGGAAACAATGAGCAGTTCTTC. Translating gives CASSQDRDRGNNEQFF.

This clonotype occurred a few times. V usage is TRBV4-2 and J usage is TRBJ2-3, with 10 nucleotides matching TRBD2. The J segment lost 8 bases and the V segment lost 0 bases, leaving 8 bases of the junction unmatched. The germline CDR1 and CDR2 sequences are LGHNA and YNFKEQ. The CDR3 runs 16 residues. DNA for the CDR3: TGTGCCAGCAGCCAAGATGCTAGCGGGAGTTCGGGTACGCAGTATTTT. It specifies CASSQDASGSSGTQYF.

There are many counts of this clonotype. The V and J genes are TRBV11-2 and TRBJ2-7, with D unclear. The CDR3 totals 15 residues. The V end lost 2 bases, the J end lost 0 bases, and 11 bases lay between the germline ends. Germline V gene data show CDR1 as SGHAT and CDR2 as FQNNGV. In nucleotides, the CDR3 is TGTGCCAGCAGCTTAATTCAGGTCCCCTCCTACGAGCAGTACTTC. This translates into CASSLIQVPSYEQYF.

The chain recombines TRBV6-2 or TRBV6-3 with TRBJ1-1; a weak D match, TRBD1 (5 bases). V gave up 5 bases and J gave up 1 base, with 17 bases separating them. Germline V gene sequence: CDR1 MNHEY, CDR2 SVGEGT. The CDR3 spans 16 residues. Written as DNA, the CDR3 is TGTGCCAGCAGTACACGGGTAGGGGCGTCGAACACTGAAGCTTTCTTT. It encodes CASSTRVGASNTEAFF.

In this sample, this clonotype turned up a few times. This chain uses TRBV11-2 with TRBJ2-7; maybe TRBD1 (6 bases). V was cut by 1 base and J by 2 bases, with 15 bases left in between. This CDR3 has 16 amino acids. The germline V gene has CDR1 SGHAT and CDR2 FQNNGV. As DNA, the CDR3 is TGTGCCAGCAGCTTAGCTACAGGGCCCACCGCCTACGAGCAGTACTTC. Translating it yields CASSLATGPTAYEQYF.

This clonotype was recorded many times. The chain couples TRBV20-1 to TRBJ2-3; weak D call: TRBD1 (5 bases). V was shortened by 7 bases and J by 4 bases, with 12 bases between the two germline ends. Germline CDR1 DFQATT, CDR2 SNEGSKA (reference sequence). The CDR3 has 12 amino acids. CDR3 DNA sequence: TGCAGTGGGGTGTCAGGGCCAGATACGCAGTATTTT. This sequence encodes CSGVSGPDTQYF.